This TCR beta chain was recorded in a study of cytomegalovirus exposure and HLA in healthy donors. Study context: Findings of an earlier analysis included about 100 million unique TCR beta sequences from roughly 200 million T cells. Of around 400 genotyped donors, 80% to 85% grouped in the Caucasian-associated ancestry cluster.

The CDR3 covers 14 residues. The germline gives CDR1 MNHEY, CDR2 SVGAGI. J gave up 1 base and V 2 bases, and 1 base lay outside the gene matches. General observations from the study: Reportedly, a later analysis found an Asian-associated ancestry cluster had fewer N-insertions than the roughly 670-donor mean.

PCR employed 60 Vbeta and 13 Jbeta primers. The authors' processing: Unique TCR beta chains numbered approximately 80 million in a later analysis, with about 9.9 million shared. The method was immunoSEQ multiplex PCR; TCRdb's version includes in-frame clones alone and lacks a portion of them. V and J calls and clone size are copied from that table; D and trimming were computed from the DNA. The sample carries around 100,000 clones, around four fifths recorded once. Turning to this clone: No antigen is known for it.

The sequencing sample was made of PBMCs. V gene TRBV6-5 combines with J gene TRBJ1-1, with 7 bases aligning to TRBD1. This clonotype was sampled from a woman younger than 30 in good health and CMV-seropositive. In DNA form, the CDR3 reads TGTGCCAGCAGTTACGACAGGGAGAACACTGAAGCTTTCTTT. This translates into CASSYDRENTEAFF.